Below are 26 T cell receptor beta chains sequenced from a single sample in a study of T cell changes during pregnancy in multiple sclerosis. Sequencing used immunoSEQ multiplex PCR; TCRdb keeps in-frame clones, though not all of them. The sample yields around 60,000 clones, over 75% seen once. The sample consisted of peripheral blood, taken in the first trimester of pregnancy. The receptors originated from a female donor with multiple sclerosis, enrolled in a pregnancy study.

V and J are TRBV4-1 and TRBJ2-7; a possible D gene is TRBD2 (5 bases). Trimming took 0 bases from V and 0 from J, leaving 12 bases between them. The V gene's germline CDR1 is MGHRA and CDR2 YSYEKL. The CDR3 contains 16 residues. Here the CDR3 DNA reads TGCGCCAGCAGCCAAGATAAAGGTCTAGCCTCCTACGAGCAGTACTTC. It yields the protein CASSQDKGLASYEQYF.

V usage is TRBV6-1 and J usage is TRBJ2-3; TRBD2 is a possible D gene (6 bases). Trimming pared 1 base from V and 4 bases from J, leaving 9 bases between. The germline gives CDR1 MNHNS, CDR2 SASEGT. This CDR3 region has 14 residues. In nucleotides, the CDR3 is TGTGCCAGCAGTGAAGGACTAGACTCAGATACGCAGTATTTT. This gives the protein CASSEGLDSDTQYF.

The rearrangement links TRBV18 to TRBJ2-5; 8 nucleotides align to TRBD1. This CDR3 has 18 residues. Losses at the gene ends were 4 bases for V and 5 bases for J; bases not matched to a gene: 18. From germline, CDR1 is KGHSH and CDR2 LQKENI. This CDR3 reads CASSQRGPPGQAPETQYF. CDR3 nucleotides: TGTGCCAGCTCACAACGGGGCCCACCGGGACAGGCACCGGAGACCCAGTACTTC.

V usage is TRBV7-2 and J usage is TRBJ1-5; D possibly corresponds to TRBD1 (5 bases). CDR3 length equals 14 residues. CDR1 and CDR2 from the germline V gene are SGHTA and FQGNSA. Trimming took 4 bases from V and 6 from J, leaving 13 bases between them. In nucleotides, the CDR3 is TGTGCCAGCAGCTCGGGGAGGGACGGTCAGCCCCAGCATTTT. Protein sequence: CASSSGRDGQPQHF.

The V and J genes are TRBV9 and TRBJ1-1; the match to TRBD1 covers 12 bases. Per the germline V gene, CDR1 is SGDLS and CDR2 is YYNGEE. The CDR3 runs 15 residues. The junction had 5 bases not matched to a gene; V was cut back by 0 bases and J by 8 bases. The CDR3 reads CASSVAGTGGLEAFF. CDR3 coding DNA: TGTGCCAGCAGCGTAGCCGGGACAGGGGGCTTGGAAGCTTTCTTT.

The chain has TRBV19 and TRBJ2-7, with 7 nucleotides matching TRBD2. Trimming took 6 bases from V and 0 from J; bases not matched to a gene: 11. The length of the CDR3 is 16 residues. Per the germline V gene, CDR1 is LNHDA and CDR2 is SQIVND (reference sequence). CDR3 DNA: TGTGCCAGTAGATCCCACAGCGGGAAGAACTCCTACGAGCAGTACTTC. This translates into CASRSHSGKNSYEQYF. The variable domain in full, with the rest retrieved from reference TRBV19 and TRBJ2-7, is DGGITQSPKYLFRKEGQNVTLSCEQNLNHDAMYWYRQDPGQGLRLIYYSQIVNDFQKGDIAEGYSVSREKKESFPLTVTSAQKNPTAFYLCASRSHSGKNSYEQYFGPGTRLTVT.

This CDR3 reads CASVGGAGSYNEQFF. As DNA, the CDR3 is TGTGCCAGCGTAGGGGGCGCGGGCTCCTACAATGAGCAGTTCTTC. J is TRBJ2-1 and V is TRBV7-9; 7 positions agree with TRBD1. Germline lookup yields CDR1 SEHNR and CDR2 FQNEAQ (reference sequence). Trimming at V came to 8 bases and at J to 0 bases, leaving 7 bases not matched to a gene. CDR3 length equals 15 residues.

This chain joins TRBV5-4 and TRBJ1-1; D is unclear. This CDR3 is built from 15 residues. Germline V gene data show CDR1 as SGHNT and CDR2 as YYREEE (reference sequence). V lost 2 bases to trimming and J lost 2 bases, with 13 bases between them. DNA for the CDR3: TGTGCCAGCAGCTTAGGAGAGCTTCTAAACACTGAAGCTTTCTTT. Translated, it gives CASSLGELLNTEAFF.

The chain couples TRBV5-1 to TRBJ2-5; a weak D match, TRBD1 (6 bases). The CDR3 length is 15 residues. Germline V gene data show CDR1 as SGHRS and CDR2 as YFSETQ. The germline V and J ends were trimmed by 0 bases and 2 bases, with 11 bases remaining between them. The CDR3 loop reads CASSLDRAGQETQYF. The CDR3 coding sequence is TGCGCCAGCAGCTTGGACAGGGCAGGGCAAGAGACCCAGTACTTC.

The rearrangement links TRBV27 to TRBJ1-5; a possible D gene is TRBD1 (6 bases). The V gene's germline CDR1 is MNHEY and CDR2 SMNVEV (reference sequence). Deletions cut 5 bases from V and 5 bases from J, with 13 bases between. This CDR3 region has 14 residues. This CDR3 reads CASSLQGAHQPQHF. The CDR3 nucleotides read TGTGCCAGCAGTCTACAGGGAGCACATCAGCCCCAGCATTTT.

J is TRBJ2-1 and V is TRBV7-9; the D is unclear. This CDR3 is built from 12 residues. V was cut by 3 bases and J by 7 bases, with 7 bases left in between. Germline lookup yields CDR1 SEHNR and CDR2 FQNEAQ (reference sequence). CDR3 nucleotide sequence: TGTGCCAGCAGCTTCTCGCAGAATGAGCAGTTCTTC. Protein sequence: CASSFSQNEQFF.

The genes are TRBV29-1 and TRBJ2-3, with TRBD2 matching over 15 bases. V dropped 7 bases and J dropped 7; count of bases not matched to a gene: 6. The CDR3 extends over 14 amino acids. Germline assignment: CDR1 SQVTM and CDR2 ANQGSEA. This chain's CDR3 is CSAAGTSGRNTQYF. The DNA for the CDR3 is TGCAGCGCTGCCGGGACTAGCGGGAGGAATACGCAGTATTTT.

The chain uses TRBV5-1 and TRBJ1-2; D perhaps matches TRBD1 (5 bases). The CDR3 sequence is 13 residues long. Trimming removed 2 bases at V and 6 bases at J, with 11 bases between. CDR1 and CDR2 from the germline V gene are SGHRS and YFSETQ. The CDR3, as DNA: TGCGCCAGCAGCTTTCGGGGGGTCGATGGCTACACCTTC. Translating it yields CASSFRGVDGYTF.

CDR3: CASSPTGLTEAFF. As DNA, the CDR3 is TGTGCCAGCAGCCCAACCGGTCTTACTGAAGCTTTCTTT. J is TRBJ1-1 and V is TRBV2; D gene uncertain. This CDR3 contains 13 residues. CDR1 is SNHLY, CDR2 FYNNEI, per germline. The ends were cut back, 6 bases at V and 5 bases at J, with 13 bases in the middle. The full variable domain, completed using reference TRBV2 and TRBJ1-1, is EPEVTQTPSHQVTQMGQEVILRCVPISNHLYFYWYRQILGQKVEFLVSFYNNEISEKSEIFDDQFSVERPDGSNFTLKIRSTKLEDSAMYFCASSPTGLTEAFFGQGTRLTVV.

This chain uses TRBV19 with TRBJ2-3; D is perhaps TRBD2 (6 bases). The germline V gene encodes CDR1 LNHDA and CDR2 SQIVND (reference sequence). The CDR3 spans 13 residues. The V end lost 9 bases, the J end lost 6 bases, and 16 bases lay between the germline ends. Written as DNA, the CDR3 is TGTGCCAGCCGGGACGGGAGAGCGGATACGCAGTATTTT. This gives the protein CASRDGRADTQYF.

This clone showed up just a few times. The DNA of the CDR3 is TGTGCCAGCAGTTTAACAGGGGGCGCTGAGACCCAGTACTTC. Protein sequence: CASSLTGGAETQYF. The rearrangement uses TRBV28 and TRBJ2-5; TRBD1 aligns across 9 bases. Germline V gene data show CDR1 as MDHEN and CDR2 as SYDVKM. The CDR3 totals 14 residues. With 2 bases clipped from V and 5 bases from J, the junction kept 3 bases outside the gene matches.

This clone was seen a handful of times. V and J are TRBV30 and TRBJ1-1; a weak D match, TRBD1 (5 bases). Trimming shortened V by 4 bases and J by 1 base, and 13 bases separated the two germline ends. There are 14 residues in the CDR3. CDR1 and CDR2 from the germline V gene are GTSNPN and SVGIG (reference sequence). The CDR3 bases are TGTGCCTGGAAGGGGTGGGCACCGAACACTGAAGCTTTCTTT. This gives the protein CAWKGWAPNTEAFF. The variable domain in full, with the rest retrieved from reference TRBV30 and TRBJ1-1, is SQTIHQWPATLVQPVGSPLSLECTVEGTSNPNLYWYRQAAGRGLQLLFYSVGIGQISSEVPQNLSASRPQDRQFILSSKKLLLSDSGFYLCAWKGWAPNTEAFFGQGTRLTVV.

The chain combines TRBV6-5 with TRBJ2-7; tentative D call: TRBD2 (5 bases). The CDR3 is 15 amino acids. Trimming left V 0 bases short and J 5 bases short, with 14 bases between. CDR1 and CDR2 (germline): MNHEY, SVGAGI. The CDR3 spells CASSYSATSGDEQYF. Written as DNA, the CDR3 is TGTGCCAGCAGTTACTCGGCCACTAGTGGGGACGAGCAGTACTTC.

Here the CDR3 DNA reads TGTGCCAGCAGCCCGGGGGGTAGCGGGTTACTCTACGAGCAGTACTTC. Translated: CASSPGGSGLLYEQYF. The chain uses TRBV7-2 and TRBJ2-7, with 7 bases fitting TRBD2. Germline V gene sequence: CDR1 SGHTA, CDR2 FQGNSA. The CDR3 consists of 16 residues. The junction had 13 bases not matched to a gene; V was cut back by 5 bases and J by 3 bases.

The chain links TRBV4-1 to TRBJ1-2; TRBD1 aligns across 8 bases. The germline V gene encodes CDR1 MGHRA and CDR2 YSYEKL. The trim removed 4 bases at V and 8 bases at J, leaving 9 bases unmatched. This CDR3 region has 14 residues. CDR3 sequence (DNA): TGCGCCAGCAGCCGGAAGACAGGGGAGGTCGGCTACACCTTC. Translated, it gives CASSRKTGEVGYTF.

J is TRBJ1-1 and V is TRBV6-4; 7 bases are shared with TRBD1. J gave up 4 bases and V 7 bases, and 9 bases lay outside the gene matches. Germline CDR1 and CDR2: MRHNA and SNTAGT. This CDR3 has 14 residues. The CDR3 loop is CASMITGDGTEAFF. CDR3 nucleotide sequence: TGTGCCAGCATGATAACAGGGGACGGCACTGAAGCTTTCTTT.

The chain has TRBV6-1 and TRBJ1-4; 11 bases fit TRBD1. The CDR3 loop spans 14 amino acids. Trimming at V came to 6 bases and at J to 6 bases, leaving 3 bases not matched to a gene. Germline CDR1 and CDR2: MNHNS and SASEGT. The CDR3 DNA sequence: TGTGCCAGCAGAACGGACAGGGGGCATGAAAAACTGTTTTTT. Translating gives CASRTDRGHEKLFF.

V gene TRBV9 combines with J gene TRBJ1-4; TRBD1 might be the D (5 bases). The germline CDR1 and CDR2 sequences are SGDLS and YYNGEE. With 3 bases removed from V and 4 bases from J, the gap between germline ends came to 13 bases. The CDR3 is 15 residues long. CDR3: CASSAQGGVNEKLFF. CDR3 bases: TGTGCCAGCAGCGCGCAGGGAGGTGTTAATGAAAAACTGTTTTTT. Using reference TRBV9 and TRBJ1-4 for the parts outside the CDR3, the full variable domain is DSGVTQTPKHLITATGQRVTLRCSPRSGDLSVYWYQQSLDQGLQFLIQYYNGEERAKGNILERFSAQQFPDLHSELNLSSLELGDSALYFCASSAQGGVNEKLFFGSGTQLSVL.

The chain uses TRBV5-1 and TRBJ1-2; D might be TRBD1 (6 bases). With 4 bases removed from V and 4 bases from J, the gap between germline ends came to 20 bases. Germline V CDR1 and CDR2: SGHRS, YFSETQ. The CDR3 length is 16 residues. The CDR3, as DNA: TGCGCCAGCAGCGTTGGGATATGGGGGCGAAGCTATGGCTACACCTTC. Translated, it gives CASSVGIWGRSYGYTF.

V and J are TRBV11-2 and TRBJ2-3; tentatively, D is TRBD2 (6 bases). The CDR3 is 16 residues long. Germline loops: CDR1 SGHAT, CDR2 FQNNGV. Trimming removed 0 bases from V and 3 bases from J, with 13 bases in between. The CDR3, as DNA: TGTGCCAGCAGCTTAGATCCGTATGGAGGGACAGATACGCAGTATTTT. It encodes CASSLDPYGGTDTQYF. The full variable domain, rest sourced from reference TRBV11-2 and TRBJ2-3, is EAGVAQSPRYKIIEKRQSVAFWCNPISGHATLYWYQQILGQGPKLLIQFQNNGVVDDSQLPKDRFSAERLKGVDSTLKIQPAKLEDSAVYLCASSLDPYGGTDTQYFGPGTRLTVL.

Details on this clone: At one end, the junction sequence differs from germline, possibly due to a read error. J is TRBJ2-7 and V is TRBV7-7; 9 bases map to TRBD1. The CDR3 is 14 amino acids. The germline V gene has CDR1 SSHAT and CDR2 FNYEAQ (reference sequence). In DNA, the CDR3 is TGTGCTAGCAGCGTGGACAGGGGATCCTACGAGCAGTACTTC. It codes for CASSVDRGSYEQYF.